Presented here are 23 T cell receptor beta chains from one specimen sequenced in a study of synovial regulatory T cells in juvenile arthritis. The method was immunoSEQ multiplex PCR; TCRdb's version includes in-frame clones alone and lacks a portion of them. The listing records about 10,000 clones. The material sequenced was Treg cells from blood. The sample's subset: remaining (HLA-DR-negative) circulating blood Treg cells. The source of these receptors is a donor younger than 30 with juvenile idiopathic arthritis.

The CDR3: CASSSGRREGLAGELFF. This sequence joins TRBV11-2 and TRBJ2-2; the D call of TRBD2 rests on TCRdb alone, since no DNA is present to check it. This CDR3 comprises 17 residues. No DNA accompanies this entry. Germline V gene lookup returns CDR1 SGHAT and CDR2 FQNNGV.

The chain has TRBV10-3 and TRBJ2-6; the D call from TCRdb, TRBD1, cannot be confirmed without DNA. This CDR3 is built from 13 residues. There is no recorded DNA. Germline-derived CDR1 and CDR2 are ENHRY and SYGVKD. The CDR3 sequence: CAIQGSGANVLTF.

The V call is TRBV18, the J call TRBJ2-7; TCRdb names TRBD2, which stays unverified in the absence of DNA. The CDR3 totals 14 residues. No DNA accompanies this entry. Germline values: CDR1 KGHSH, CDR2 LQKENI. CDR3 amino acids: CASSPMGGSYEQYF.

The chain couples TRBV4-1 to TRBJ2-3; TCRdb designates TRBD2, a call that cannot be tested without DNA. CDR3 size: 16 residues. DNA for this receptor is not on file. In germline, CDR1 is MGHRA, CDR2 YSYEKL. CDR3 loop: CASSQQPSGRTDTQYF.

This chain joins TRBVA-OR09_02 and TRBJ2-6; TCRdb names TRBD2, which stays unverified in the absence of DNA. The CDR3 loop spans 16 amino acids. The DNA is not on file. The CDR3 sequence: CPCTVRAARGANVLTF.

CDR3 amino acids: CASSLNWGGQYGYTF. The chain uses TRBV6-1 and TRBJ1-2. The CDR3 spans 15 residues. No DNA accompanies this entry. Germline V gene sequence: CDR1 MNHNS, CDR2 SASEGT.

The chain links TRBV7-2 to TRBJ1-1; TCRdb lists TRBD1, though no DNA is available to test this call. The CDR3 is made up of 15 amino acids. This entry has no DNA. Germline CDR1 and CDR2: SGHTA and FQGNSA. The CDR3: CASSPIGGMNTEAFF.

The rearrangement joins TRBV7-8 to TRBJ2-7; with no DNA, the TCRdb D assignment of TRBD1 cannot be verified. Germline CDR1 is SGHVS and CDR2 is FQNEAQ. CDR3 length equals 16 residues. No DNA sequence is on record. CDR3 sequence: CASSFANRGASHEQYF.

V is TRBV28 and J is TRBJ1-6. The germline gives CDR1 MDHEN, CDR2 SYDVKM. The length of the CDR3 is 15 residues. The protein alone is recorded here. Here the CDR3 reads CASSSHMKYNSPLHF.

The chain joins TRBV7-8 to TRBJ2-1. Germline V gives CDR1 SGHVS, CDR2 FQNEAQ. There are 14 residues in the CDR3. The DNA is unrecorded. This CDR3 is CASSLSPVGNEQFF.

V is TRBV7-2 and J is TRBJ2-1; the TCRdb call, TRBD2, lacks DNA for checking. CDR3 length: 17 amino acids. No DNA sequence is on record. The V gene's germline CDR1 is SGHTA and CDR2 FQGNSA. CDR3 protein: CASSPQGLAGRDNEQFF.

This rearrangement joins TRBV18 to TRBJ2-5. CDR3 length: 16 residues. DNA is not on record. Germline V gene sequence: CDR1 KGHSH, CDR2 LQKENI. The CDR3: CASSPAGSVFQETQYF.

The rearrangement joins TRBV6-1 to TRBJ1-1; TCRdb indicates TRBD1, and absent DNA this call remains unverified. Germline V CDR1 and CDR2: MNHNS, SASEGT. CDR3 size: 14 residues. Nucleotide data are not available. The CDR3 reads CASTFTSQHTEAFF.

V usage is TRBV18 and J usage is TRBJ1-2; TCRdb gives TRBD1 as the D gene, but with no DNA this cannot be confirmed. The CDR3 is 14 amino acids. The entry carries no DNA sequence. Looked up from germline, CDR1 is KGHSH and CDR2 is LQKENI. CDR3 sequence: CASSPRPGGYGYTF.

This chain connects TRBV6-5 to TRBJ1-5; the D gene TCRdb calls, TRBD1, cannot be checked with no DNA. The CDR3 length is 13 residues. Only the protein is on record. Germline V gene sequence: CDR1 MNHEY, CDR2 SVGAGI. The CDR3 loop reads CASSPGGLQPQHF.

This rearrangement joins TRBV18 to TRBJ2-7; TCRdb outputs TRBD1, but without DNA this stays unchecked. Germline V gene data show CDR1 as KGHSH and CDR2 as LQKENI. This CDR3 has 14 residues. No DNA appears here. The CDR3 here is CASSSRDRIYEQYF.

The chain recombines TRBV20-1 with TRBJ2-7; lacking DNA, the TRBD1 call made by TCRdb goes unchecked. Germline values: CDR1 DFQATT, CDR2 SNEGSKA (reference sequence). This CDR3 is 11 amino acids long. No DNA has been recorded. This CDR3 reads CSAGQLYEQYF.

The rearrangement joins TRBV10-3 to TRBJ2-7; the TCRdb D gene call, TRBD1, has no DNA to confirm it. Per the germline V gene, CDR1 is ENHRY and CDR2 is SYGVKD. There are 13 residues in the CDR3. No nucleotide data were recorded. The CDR3 is CAISETGGYEQYF.

This CDR3 reads CASSVWVSSYEQYF. This chain connects TRBV6-1 to TRBJ2-7. CDR1 MNHNS and CDR2 SASEGT come from the germline V gene. The CDR3 is made up of 14 amino acids. No DNA has been recorded.

The rearrangement uses TRBV18 and TRBJ1-2. In germline, CDR1 is KGHSH, CDR2 LQKENI. This CDR3 contains 13 residues. The nucleotide record is missing. The CDR3 reads CASSPSGSYGYTF.

The chain recombines TRBV7-9 with TRBJ2-7; TCRdb returns TRBD2, unconfirmable since there is no DNA. CDR1 SEHNR and CDR2 FQNEAQ come from the germline V gene (reference sequence). The CDR3 runs to 13 residues. The record lacks a DNA sequence. The CDR3 reads CASGTSGAYEQYF.

This chain connects TRBV27 to TRBJ1-2; TCRdb returns TRBD1, unconfirmable since there is no DNA. The CDR3 contains 13 residues. No coding sequence is recorded. CDR1 and CDR2 (germline): MNHEY, SMNVEV (reference sequence). CDR3: CASSYRQSYGYTF.

The chain carries TRBV11-2 and TRBJ2-7; the TCRdb call, TRBD2, lacks DNA for checking. The CDR3 totals 15 residues. No nucleotide data were recorded. Germline V lookup: CDR1 SGHAT, CDR2 FQNNGV. CDR3 in amino acids: CASSLGRGGADEQYF. Full variable domain (missing parts from reference TRBV11-2 and TRBJ2-7): EAGVAQSPRYKIIEKRQSVAFWCNPISGHATLYWYQQILGQGPKLLIQFQNNGVVDDSQLPKDRFSAERLKGVDSTLKIQPAKLEDSAVYLCASSLGRGGADEQYFGPGTRLTVT.